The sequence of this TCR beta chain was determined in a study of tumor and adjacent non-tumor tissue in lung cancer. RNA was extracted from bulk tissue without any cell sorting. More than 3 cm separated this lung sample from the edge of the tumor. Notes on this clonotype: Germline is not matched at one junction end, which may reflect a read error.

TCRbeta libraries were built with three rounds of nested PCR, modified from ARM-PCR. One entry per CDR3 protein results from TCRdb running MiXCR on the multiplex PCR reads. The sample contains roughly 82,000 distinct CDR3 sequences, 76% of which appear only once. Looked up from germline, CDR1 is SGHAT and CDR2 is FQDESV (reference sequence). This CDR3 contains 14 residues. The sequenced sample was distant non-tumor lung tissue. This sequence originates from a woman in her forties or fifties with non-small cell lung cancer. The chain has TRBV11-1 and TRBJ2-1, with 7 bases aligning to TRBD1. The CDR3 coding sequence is TGTGTCAGCAACTTAAGAGGGGGCCGATATGAGCAGTTCTTC. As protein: CVSNLRGGRYEQFF. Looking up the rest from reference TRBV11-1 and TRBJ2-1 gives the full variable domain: EAEVAQSPRYKITEKSQAVAFWCDPISGHATLYWYRQILGQGPELLVQFQDESVVDDSQLPKDRFSAERLKGVDSTLKIQPAELGDSAMYLCVSNLRGGRYEQFFGPGTRLTVL.